This TCR beta chain was documented in a study of shared clonotypes between healthy human individuals. Across the whole study: Three plates each covered CD4 naive and memory; CD8 naive two, CD8 memory one.

The CDR3 has 11 amino acids. Trimming left V 7 bases short and J 0 bases short, with 4 bases between. Per germline, CDR1 SGHTA and CDR2 FQGNSA. Authors' processing steps: There were no quality scores in the junction-only immunoSEQ sequences, so filtering differed. Sequenced by immunoSEQ multiplex PCR; TCRdb stores in-frame clones only, minus some. D and trimming were read from the DNA, whereas the V and J calls and clone size are those reported in that table. Of about 580,000 clones listed, about 98% are singletons. Terminally differentiated effector memory CD45RA+ cells were excluded by CCR7 positive selection of CD45RO-negative cells.

The origin of this receptor is a man aged 25-45 years in good health. The sequenced sample consisted of naive CD8+ T cells sorted from blood. The rearrangement uses TRBV7-2 and TRBJ2-7, with D hard to call. The CDR3 DNA reads TGTGCCAGCATGGGCTCCTACGAGCAGTACTTC. Amino acid sequence: CASMGSYEQYF.